The 26 T cell receptor beta chains given below trace back to one sample, sequenced in a study of T cells in Graves' hyperthyroidism and ophthalmopathy. The CDR3 regions of TCR beta were amplified from RNA transcripts. The primer set for the first-round RT-PCR of the TCR CDR3 was HTBI. From the multiplex PCR reads, TCRdb called clonotypes with MiXCR, one entry per CDR3 protein. The table includes hundreds of thousands of distinct CDR3 sequences, around 13% detected once. Input material: blood. The receptors here all came from a woman between 18 and 30 years old with Graves' hyperthyroidism.

The rearrangement joins TRBV7-8 to TRBJ2-3; 11 bases are shared with TRBD1. Germline CDR1 SGHVS, CDR2 FQNEAQ. V gave up 5 bases and J gave up 4 bases; unmatched junction bases: 8. CDR3 length: 16 amino acids. The CDR3 DNA follows: TGTGCCAGCAGCACCTGGGGGACAGGGGGTGCAGATACGCAGTATTTT. Its protein is CASSTWGTGGADTQYF.

As to this clonotype: Possible read error: a much larger clone is one base away. A read error is likely, as this CDR3 ends without the conserved phenylalanine or tryptophan. CDR3 residues: CASSPQTSSYEQYL. The CDR3 DNA is TGTGCCAGCTCCCCACAGACTAGCTCCTACGAGCAGTACTTA. The chain has TRBV13 and TRBJ2-7, with a tentative D call TRBD2 (6 bases). Trimming left V 8 bases short and J 0 bases short, with 14 bases between. The CDR3 is 14 residues long. Germline lookup yields CDR1 PRHDT and CDR2 FYEKMQ (reference sequence).

This clonotype was observed at least ten times. V gene TRBV12-3 or TRBV12-4 combines with J gene TRBJ2-7; TRBD2 is a possible D gene (6 bases). V was clipped by 5 bases and J by 3 bases, with 20 bases between them. This CDR3 spans 16 amino acids. CDR3 nucleotide sequence: TGTGCCAGCAGTCCGGGTACTAGCCAAAGCGACTACGAGCAGTACTTC. It translates to CASSPGTSQSDYEQYF.

This clonotype was detected a few times. This sequence joins TRBV19 and TRBJ2-1, with 11 nucleotides matching TRBD1. CDR1 and CDR2 (germline): LNHDA, SQIVND (reference sequence). This CDR3 region has 15 residues. With 6 bases clipped from V and 4 bases from J, the junction kept 5 bases outside the gene matches. CDR3 in DNA: TGTGCCAGTAGACAGGACAGGGGGCAATACAATGAGCAGTTCTTC. Translating gives CASRQDRGQYNEQFF.

This clonotype was seen many times. V and J are TRBV13 and TRBJ2-7; possibly TRBD1 for D (5 bases). This CDR3 contains 17 residues. V shed 0 bases and J shed 0 bases, with 15 bases lying between them. Germline V gene lookup returns CDR1 PRHDT and CDR2 FYEKMQ (reference sequence). DNA for the CDR3: TGTGCCAGCAGCTTAGGCCTGACGGCCAGGGACTCCTACGAGCAGTACTTC. Its protein product is CASSLGLTARDSYEQYF. Complete variable domain (other parts from reference TRBV13 and TRBJ2-7): AAGVIQSPRHLIKEKRETATLKCYPIPRHDTVYWYQQGPGQDPQFLISFYEKMQSDKGSIPDRFSAQQFSDYHSELNMSSLELGDSALYFCASSLGLTARDSYEQYFGPGTRLTVT.

This clonotype was counted many times. The chain combines TRBV30 with TRBJ2-7; D remains ambiguous. Looked up from germline, CDR1 is GTSNPN and CDR2 is SVGIG (reference sequence). V was cut by 4 bases and J by 4 bases, with 8 bases left in between. There are 11 residues in the CDR3. Here the CDR3 reads CAWMGYYEQYF. In DNA, the CDR3 is TGTGCCTGGATGGGCTATTACGAGCAGTACTTC. The full variable domain, completed using reference TRBV30 and TRBJ2-7, is SQTIHQWPATLVQPVGSPLSLECTVEGTSNPNLYWYRQAAGRGLQLLFYSVGIGQISSEVPQNLSASRPQDRQFILSSKKLLLSDSGFYLCAWMGYYEQYFGPGTRLTVT.

In its sample, this clonotype was seen many times. This chain uses TRBV6-2 or TRBV6-3 with TRBJ1-4; D gene uncertain. The V end lost 8 bases, the J end lost 0 bases, and 13 bases lay between the germline ends. Germline CDR1 reads MNHEY; CDR2 reads SVGEGT. This CDR3 contains 15 residues. The CDR3 nucleotides read TGTGCCAGCCGGCGGCTGAGAGCAACTAATGAAAAACTGTTTTTT. It specifies CASRRLRATNEKLFF.

Many counts were recorded for this clonotype. This chain links TRBV20-1 with TRBJ2-7; the match to TRBD1 covers 10 bases. The CDR3 loop spans 15 amino acids. Germline trimming cut 3 bases from V and 5 bases from J; bases unmatched to any gene: 10. The V gene's germline CDR1 is DFQATT and CDR2 SNEGSKA (reference sequence). For the CDR3, the DNA is TGCAGTGCTAGCCGGGACAGGGGACCCGGGAACGAGCAGTACTTC. Translated, it gives CSASRDRGPGNEQYF.

This chain links TRBV7-2 with TRBJ1-5; 9 bases match TRBD1. Looked up from germline, CDR1 is SGHTA and CDR2 is FQGNSA. The CDR3 loop spans 15 amino acids. The V segment lost 3 bases and the J segment 5 bases; nucleotides outside the gene matches: 5. The CDR3 is CASSFGTGKDQPQHF. CDR3 sequence (DNA): TGTGCCAGCAGCTTCGGGACAGGGAAGGATCAGCCCCAGCATTTT. The variable domain in full, completed from reference TRBV7-2 and TRBJ1-5, reads GAGVSQSPSNKVTEKGKDVELRCDPISGHTALYWYRQSLGQGLEFLIYFQGNSAPDKSGLPSDRFSAERTGGSVSTLTIQRTQQEDSAVYLCASSFGTGKDQPQHFGDGTRLSIL.

The chain couples TRBV19 to TRBJ2-1; TRBD1 matches at 7 bases. V lost 8 bases and J lost 6; bases outside the gene matches: 13. CDR1 is LNHDA and CDR2 is SQIVND in the germline V gene (reference sequence). This CDR3 has 15 amino acids. In nucleotides, the CDR3 is TGTGCCAGTGTAGGACGAGAGGGGGCTAGCAATGAGCAGTTCTTC. It translates to CASVGREGASNEQFF.

The chain's CDR3 is CSVGRWGGNTEAFF. CDR3 sequence (DNA): TGCAGCGTCGGTAGGTGGGGGGGGAACACTGAAGCTTTCTTT. The chain links TRBV29-1 to TRBJ1-1; tentative D call: TRBD1 (5 bases). The V and J ends lost 6 bases and 1 base respectively, with 15 bases between them. CDR3 length: 14 residues. Germline V CDR1 and CDR2: SQVTM, ANQGSEA.

This clonotype was observed many times. The chain couples TRBV18 to TRBJ2-7; possibly TRBD2 for D (6 bases). V lost 3 bases, J lost 3 bases, and 18 bases lay in between. Per germline, CDR1 KGHSH and CDR2 LQKENI. The CDR3 has 16 amino acids. CDR3 loop: CASSPGGVSGYYEQYF. In DNA form, the CDR3 reads TGTGCCAGCTCACCGGGCGGGGTTTCAGGCTACTACGAGCAGTACTTC.

This clonotype was picked up many times. This chain joins TRBV30 and TRBJ2-1; D gene uncertain. CDR1 is GTSNPN, CDR2 SVGIG, per germline (reference sequence). V was pared by 0 bases and J by 8 bases, with 11 bases between. The CDR3 runs to 13 residues. The CDR3: CAWSVSLSDEQFF. Written as DNA, the CDR3 is TGTGCCTGGAGTGTCTCACTAAGCGATGAGCAGTTCTTC.

As regards this clonotype: Just one base apart from a much larger clone, this may be a read error. The gene calls are TRBV6-2 or TRBV6-3 and TRBJ1-4; possible D gene TRBD1, 5 bases. Germline V gene lookup returns CDR1 MNHEY and CDR2 SVGEGT. The CDR3 has 16 residues. Trimming cost V 6 bases and J 3 bases, with 17 bases left between them. The CDR3 region has the DNA TGTGCCAGCAGCTTGGGACGGGGTTTTCCTAATGAAAAACTGTTTTTT. It yields the protein CASSLGRGFPNEKLFF.

This clonotype was seen only a few times. This chain connects TRBV5-8 to TRBJ1-2, with 10 bases identical to TRBD1. The CDR3 runs to 16 residues. Trimming removed 4 bases from V and 4 bases from J; junction bases left unmatched: 10. Per the germline V gene, CDR1 is SGHTS and CDR2 is YDEGEE. Here the CDR3 reads CASSQTGDRGFYGYTF. In DNA form, the CDR3 reads TGTGCCAGCAGCCAAACCGGGGACAGGGGTTTCTATGGCTACACCTTC.

This clonotype was observed at least ten times. This chain joins TRBV30 and TRBJ1-1; D might be TRBD1 (6 bases). This CDR3 is built from 13 residues. Germline lookup yields CDR1 GTSNPN and CDR2 SVGIG (reference sequence). The CDR3 here is CLSLGQMNTEAFF. CDR3 sequence (DNA): TGTCTGTCTTTGGGACAAATGAACACTGAAGCTTTCTTT.

Many counts were recorded for this clonotype. The chain combines TRBV29-1 with TRBJ1-1; maybe TRBD1 (5 bases). This CDR3 is 13 amino acids long. Germline V gene sequence: CDR1 SQVTM, CDR2 ANQGSEA. V shed 4 bases and J shed 3 bases, with 12 bases lying between them. In DNA, the CDR3 is TGCAGCGTTGGCTGGGGCCCGGACACTGAAGCTTTCTTT. It is translated as CSVGWGPDTEAFF. The variable domain in full, completed from reference TRBV29-1 and TRBJ1-1, reads SAVISQKPSRDICQRGTSLTIQCQVDSQVTMMFWYRQQPGQSLTLIATANQGSEATYESGFVIDKFPISRPNLTFSTLTVSNMSPEDSSIYLCSVGWGPDTEAFFGQGTRLTVV.

Remarks on this clonotype: A read error may produce the germline difference seen at one junction end. The J gene is TRBJ1-1, the V gene TRBV2, with a tentative D call TRBD1 (5 bases). The CDR3 consists of 17 residues. From germline, CDR1 is SNHLY and CDR2 FYNNEI. Written as DNA, the CDR3 is TGTGCCAGCAGTGGAAGGGACCGGTTCGTTGTGAACACTAAAGCTTTCTTT. This codes for CASSGRDRFVVNTKAFF.

This clonotype occurred many times. The V gene is TRBV13, the J gene TRBJ2-5; TRBD1 might be the D (6 bases). Trimming stripped 8 bases from V and 1 base from J, with 14 bases between. CDR1 and CDR2 (germline): PRHDT, FYEKMQ (reference sequence). The CDR3 contains 14 residues. The CDR3, as DNA: TGTGCCAGCGGGACAAGGGGGTCCCAAGAGACCCAGTACTTC. It yields the protein CASGTRGSQETQYF.

The V and J genes are TRBV7-8 and TRBJ2-2; TRBD2 aligns across 7 bases. The V and J ends lost 5 bases and 6 bases, in that order; junction bases with no gene match: 9. The CDR3 has 15 residues. Germline CDR1 and CDR2: SGHVS and FQNEAQ. The chain's CDR3 is CASSVTTTSPGELFF. CDR3 coding DNA: TGTGCCAGCAGCGTTACAACGACTAGCCCCGGGGAGCTGTTTTTT.

At least ten counts were recorded for this clonotype. V gene TRBV20-1 combines with J gene TRBJ2-1; 7 bases map to TRBD2. The CDR3 consists of 11 residues. Germline V lookup: CDR1 DFQATT, CDR2 SNEGSKA (reference sequence). The V segment lost 2 bases and the J segment 14 bases; nucleotides outside the gene matches: 6. CDR3 bases: TGCAGTGCTAGAAAGCCTAGCGGAGAGTTCTTC. Translating it yields CSARKPSGEFF.

This clonotype was observed at least ten times. V is TRBV9 and J is TRBJ2-7; TRBD1 matches at 10 bases. Per germline, CDR1 SGDLS and CDR2 YYNGEE. The CDR3 covers 17 residues. The trim removed 3 bases at V and 7 bases at J, leaving 16 bases unmatched. The CDR3 reads CASSDNARDRGFREQYF. In nucleotides, the CDR3 is TGTGCCAGCAGCGACAACGCACGGGACAGGGGTTTCCGGGAGCAGTACTTC. The complete variable domain, with remaining parts taken from reference TRBV9 and TRBJ2-7, reads DSGVTQTPKHLITATGQRVTLRCSPRSGDLSVYWYQQSLDQGLQFLIQYYNGEERAKGNILERFSAQQFPDLHSELNLSSLELGDSALYFCASSDNARDRGFREQYFGPGTRLTVT.

The rearrangement joins TRBV19 to TRBJ2-1, with D hard to call. This CDR3 spans 14 amino acids. Germline-derived CDR1 and CDR2 are LNHDA and SQIVND (reference sequence). The ends were cut back, 3 bases at V and 0 bases at J, with 6 bases in the middle. The CDR3 sequence is CASSIDGSYNEQFF. In nucleotides, the CDR3 is TGTGCCAGTAGTATCGACGGCTCCTACAATGAGCAGTTCTTC.

This chain links TRBV12-3 or TRBV12-4 with TRBJ2-4, with D perhaps TRBD1 or TRBD2 (5 bases each). The CDR3 runs 16 residues. The V and J ends lost 1 base and 1 base respectively, with 11 bases between them. This CDR3 is CASSLVGGEAKNIQYF. The CDR3 DNA reads as TGTGCCAGCAGTTTAGTTGGGGGAGAGGCCAAAAACATTCAGTACTTC.

The table lists this clonotype with a few counts. The chain carries TRBV5-1 and TRBJ1-2; 10 nucleotides agree with TRBD1. V shed 2 bases and J 4 bases; nucleotides not matched to a gene: 2. The CDR3 has 14 amino acids. CDR1 is SGHRS, CDR2 YFSETQ, per germline. The CDR3 reads CASSFGTGAYGYTF. CDR3 coding DNA: TGCGCCAGCAGCTTCGGGACAGGGGCCTATGGCTACACCTTC.

This clonotype was found many times. The CDR3 nucleotides read TGCAGTGCTCTAGCGGGAGGCGCGGGGGATGAGCAGTTCTTC. It codes for CSALAGGAGDEQFF. The chain uses TRBV20-1 and TRBJ2-1; 11 bases agree with TRBD2. V was clipped by 5 bases and J by 8 bases; unmatched bases: 8. Germline V lookup: CDR1 DFQATT, CDR2 SNEGSKA (reference sequence). This CDR3 comprises 14 residues.